What follows are 5 T cell receptor beta chains derived from one specimen sequenced in a study of blood T cell repertoires in COVID-19. The protocol was immunoSEQ multiplex PCR, while the TCRdb copy is restricted to in-frame clones and leaves out a portion. The sample includes 150,000 to 200,000 clones, 70% to 90% of them seen just once. Source material: peripheral blood. Receptors originate from a man aged 40-55 years with acute or convalescent COVID-19.

This clone came up a few times. CDR3 coding DNA: TGTGCCAGCAGTTACGGGACTAGCGGGTACGAGCAGTACTTC. Its protein is CASSYGTSGYEQYF. The chain links TRBV6-2 or TRBV6-3 to TRBJ2-7; 12 bases are a match to TRBD2. Trimming removed 2 bases from V and 4 bases from J; junction bases left unmatched: 0. Germline values: CDR1 MNHEY, CDR2 SVGEGT. The length of the CDR3 is 14 residues.

This sequence joins TRBV5-1 and TRBJ1-5; TRBD1 matches at 8 bases. Germline lookup yields CDR1 SGHRS and CDR2 YFSETQ. The V gene end was trimmed by 5 bases and the J gene end by 7 bases; junction bases not matched to a gene: 5. This CDR3 region has 13 residues. CDR3: CASSRTGYQPQHF. The CDR3 DNA reads TGCGCCAGCAGTCGGACAGGGTACCAGCCCCAGCATTTT.

The rearrangement links TRBV27 to TRBJ2-1, with 10 bases matching TRBD2. Germline assignment: CDR1 MNHEY and CDR2 SMNVEV (reference sequence). The CDR3 extends over 16 amino acids. The V gene end was trimmed by 3 bases and the J gene end by 5 bases; junction bases not matched to a gene: 7. Written as DNA, the CDR3 is TGTGCCAGCAGTTTCTTTAGCGGGGGGCCCGACAATGAGCAGTTCTTC. This gives the protein CASSFFSGGPDNEQFF.

The rearrangement uses TRBV5-1 and TRBJ1-6, with TRBD1 matching over 11 bases. The CDR3 has 18 amino acids. V shed 5 bases, J shed 0 bases, and the junction held 7 bases outside the gene matches. Germline loops: CDR1 SGHRS, CDR2 YFSETQ. The CDR3 reads CASRWTGGKSSYNSPLHF. The CDR3 nucleotides read TGCGCCAGCAGATGGACAGGGGGCAAGAGCTCCTATAATTCACCCCTCCACTTT.

The CDR3 coding sequence is TGTGCCAGCAGTTACCGACTTGATAGAAGAACAGATACGCAGTATTTT. Translation: CASSYRLDRRTDTQYF. V gene TRBV6-2 or TRBV6-3 combines with J gene TRBJ2-3, with no clear D. The CDR3 covers 16 residues. From germline, CDR1 is MNHEY and CDR2 SVGEGT. The V and J ends lost 2 bases and 3 bases respectively, with 15 bases between them.